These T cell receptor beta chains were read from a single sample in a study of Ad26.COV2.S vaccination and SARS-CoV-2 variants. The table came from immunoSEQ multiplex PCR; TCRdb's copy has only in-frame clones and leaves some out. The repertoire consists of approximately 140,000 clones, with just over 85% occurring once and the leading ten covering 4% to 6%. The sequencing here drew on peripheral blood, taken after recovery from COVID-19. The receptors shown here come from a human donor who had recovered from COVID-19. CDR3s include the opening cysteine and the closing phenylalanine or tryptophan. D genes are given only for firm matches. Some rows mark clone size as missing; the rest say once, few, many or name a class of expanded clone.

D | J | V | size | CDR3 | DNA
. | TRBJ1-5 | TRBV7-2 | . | CASSWDISNQPQHF | TGTGCCAGCAGCTGGGACATTAGCAATCAGCCCCAGCATTTT
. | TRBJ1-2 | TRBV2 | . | CASIGSSNYGYTF | TGTGCCAGCATTGGCAGTTCTAACTATGGCTACACCTTC
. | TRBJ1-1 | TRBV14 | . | CASSPRRRANTEAFF | TGTGCCAGCAGCCCCCGCCGGCGGGCGAACACTGAAGCTTTCTTT
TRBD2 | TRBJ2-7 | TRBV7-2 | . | CASSLGAGGTYEQYF | TGTGCCAGCAGCTTAGGAGCGGGGGGGACCTACGAGCAGTACTTC
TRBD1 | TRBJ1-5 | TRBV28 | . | CASSLVSPGGNQPQHF | TGTGCCAGCAGCTTGGTATCCCCAGGGGGAAATCAGCCCCAGCATTTT
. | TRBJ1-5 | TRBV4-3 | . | CASSQVHQGYQPQHF | TGCGCCAGCAGCCAAGTTCATCAGGGGTATCAGCCCCAGCATTTT
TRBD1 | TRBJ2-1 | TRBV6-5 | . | CASSYGDRGRNEQFF | TGTGCCAGCAGTTACGGGGACAGGGGCCGGAATGAGCAGTTCTTC
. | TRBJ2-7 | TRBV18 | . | CASSPRGSSYEQYF | TGTGCCAGCTCACCAAGGGGGTCGAGCTACGAGCAGTACTTC
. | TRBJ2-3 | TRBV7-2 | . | CASSLATFGTDTQYF | TGTGCCAGCAGCTTAGCCACCTTTGGGACAGATACGCAGTATTTT
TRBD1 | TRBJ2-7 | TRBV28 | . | CASSPHMTGYGQYF | TGTGCCAGCAGTCCTCACATGACAGGGTACGGGCAGTACTTC
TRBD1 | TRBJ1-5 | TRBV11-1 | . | CASSLGEGAVGQPQHF | TGTGCCAGCAGCTTGGGAGAGGGGGCCGTAGGGCAGCCCCAGCATTTT
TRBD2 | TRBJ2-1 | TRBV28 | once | CASSLIGGGAAEQFF | TGTGCCAGCAGTTTAATCGGCGGGGGGGCCGCGGAGCAGTTCTTC
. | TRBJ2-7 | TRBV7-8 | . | CASSNPGAQEQYF | TGTGCCAGCAGCAACCCCGGGGCTCAGGAGCAGTACTTC
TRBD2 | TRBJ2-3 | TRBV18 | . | CASSRLADTDTQYF | TGTGCCAGCTCCCGACTAGCGGACACAGATACGCAGTATTTT
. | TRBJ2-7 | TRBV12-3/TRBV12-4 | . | CASSPGLHYEQYF | TGTGCCAGCAGCCCGGGACTTCACTACGAGCAGTACTTC
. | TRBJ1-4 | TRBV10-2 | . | CASRETLGNEKLFF | TGCGCCAGCAGGGAGACATTGGGCAATGAAAAACTGTTTTTT
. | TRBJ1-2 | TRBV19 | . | CASSIQGTGYGYTF | TGTGCCAGTAGTATACAGGGTACCGGCTATGGCTACACCTTC
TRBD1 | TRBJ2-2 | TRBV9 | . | CASSAGQGWSGELFF | TGTGCCAGCAGCGCCGGACAGGGTTGGTCCGGGGAGCTGTTTTTT
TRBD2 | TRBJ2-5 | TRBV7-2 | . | CASSSWPGGIQETQYF | TGTGCCAGCAGCTCCTGGCCGGGGGGAATCCAAGAGACCCAGTACTTC
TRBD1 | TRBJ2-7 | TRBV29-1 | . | CSVEERDRGYEQYF | TGCAGCGTTGAAGAGAGGGACAGGGGTTACGAGCAGTACTTC
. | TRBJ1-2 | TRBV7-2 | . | CASSWVGIPSYGYTF | TGTGCCAGCAGTTGGGTAGGGATCCCTAGCTATGGCTACACCTTC
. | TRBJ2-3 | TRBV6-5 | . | CASSQTESRTDTQYF | TGTGCCAGCAGTCAGACAGAGTCCCGCACAGATACGCAGTATTTT
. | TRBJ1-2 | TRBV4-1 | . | CASSRTDTNYGYTF | TGCGCCAGCAGCCGGACAGACACTAACTATGGCTACACCTTC
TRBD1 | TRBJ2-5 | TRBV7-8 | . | CASSRDRDSNPISPPQETQYF | TGTGCCAGCAGCCGAGACCGGGACAGCAACCCCATTTCGCCCCCCCAAGAGACCCAGTACTTC
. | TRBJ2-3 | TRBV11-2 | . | CASSFAQAGHDTQYF | TGTGCCAGCAGCTTTGCACAGGCCGGCCATGATACGCAGTATTTT
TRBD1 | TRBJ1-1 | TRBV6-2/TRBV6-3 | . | CASSSRTGTGGWVTEAFF | TGTGCCAGCAGTTCTCGTACCGGGACAGGGGGCTGGGTCACTGAAGCTTTCTTT
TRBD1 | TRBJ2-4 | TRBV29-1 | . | CSVPDRSKNIQYF | TGCAGCGTTCCGGACAGGTCCAAAAACATTCAGTACTTC
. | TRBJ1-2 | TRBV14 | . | CASSQSTANYGYTF | TGTGCCAGCAGCCAGTCTACGGCAAACTATGGCTACACCTTC
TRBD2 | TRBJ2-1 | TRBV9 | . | CASSVGVGGDNEQFF | TGTGCCAGCAGCGTAGGTGTCGGGGGGGACAATGAGCAGTTCTTC
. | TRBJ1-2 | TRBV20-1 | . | CSATGRYGYTF | TGCAGTGCTACAGGCCGCTATGGCTACACCTTC
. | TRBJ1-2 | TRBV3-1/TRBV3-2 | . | CASSPGGGVYTF | TGTGCCAGCAGCCCCGGCGGGGGAGTCTACACCTTC
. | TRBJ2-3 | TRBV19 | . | CASSIADISTDTQYF | TGTGCCAGTAGTATCGCAGACATAAGCACAGATACGCAGTATTTT
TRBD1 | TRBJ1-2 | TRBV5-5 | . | CASSLAPSPNRQGTSYTF | TGTGCCAGCAGCTTGGCTCCGAGTCCAAACCGACAGGGGACGAGCTACACCTTC
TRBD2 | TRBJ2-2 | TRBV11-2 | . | CASSLALAGAPGGELFF | TGTGCCAGCAGCTTAGCGCTAGCGGGGGCCCCGGGAGGGGAGCTGTTTTTT
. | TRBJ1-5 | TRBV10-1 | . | CATEREGRRSQPQHF | TGCGCCACCGAGAGGGAGGGCCGGAGGAGTCAGCCCCAGCATTTT
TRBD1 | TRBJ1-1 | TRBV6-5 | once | CAAQGAVNTEAFF | TGTGCCGCTCAGGGGGCGGTGAACACTGAAGCTTTCTTT
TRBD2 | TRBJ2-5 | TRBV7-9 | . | CASSFVVGGASYQETQYF | TGTGCCAGCAGCTTTGTGGTCGGGGGGGCCTCGTACCAAGAGACCCAGTACTTC
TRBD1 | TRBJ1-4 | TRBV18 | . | CASSPTGRNEKLFF | TGTGCCAGCTCACCGACAGGGCGAAATGAAAAACTGTTTTTT
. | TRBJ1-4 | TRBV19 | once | CASSVALMREKLFF | TGTGCCAGTAGTGTCGCCCTGATGAGGGAAAAACTGTTTTTT
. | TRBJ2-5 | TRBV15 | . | CATSTETGAKTQYF | TGTGCCACCAGCACAGAAACAGGTGCGAAGACCCAGTACTTC
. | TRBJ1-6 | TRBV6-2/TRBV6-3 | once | CASSPLGQSPLHF | TGTGCCAGCAGCCCCCTTGGACAGTCACCCCTCCACTTT
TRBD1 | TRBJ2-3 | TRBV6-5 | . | CASAELTGFRDTQYF | TGTGCCAGCGCTGAACTGACAGGGTTTCGTGATACGCAGTATTTT
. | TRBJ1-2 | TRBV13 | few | CASSLGTEEDYGYTF | TGTGCCAGCAGCTTAGGAACAGAGGAGGACTATGGCTACACCTTC
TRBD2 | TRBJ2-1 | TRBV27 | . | CASSSTSGERVGQFF | TGTGCCAGCAGTTCGACTAGCGGGGAAAGGGTCGGGCAGTTCTTC
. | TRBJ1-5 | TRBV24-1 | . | CATSDVDGDNQPQHF | TGTGCCACCAGTGACGTTGACGGGGACAATCAGCCCCAGCATTTT
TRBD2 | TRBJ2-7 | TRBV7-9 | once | CASSSGKRGNYEQYF | TGTGCCAGCAGCTCAGGAAAGCGGGGGAACTACGAGCAGTACTTC
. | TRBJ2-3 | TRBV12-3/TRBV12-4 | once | CATRRGTDTQYF | TGTGCCACCAGACGGGGCACAGATACGCAGTATTTT
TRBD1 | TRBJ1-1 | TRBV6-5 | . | CASSYIEGASTEAFF | TGTGCCAGCAGTTACATTGAGGGGGCGAGCACTGAAGCTTTCTTT
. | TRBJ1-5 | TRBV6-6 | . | CASTGHPNQPQHF | TGTGCCAGCACCGGACACCCCAATCAGCCCCAGCATTTT
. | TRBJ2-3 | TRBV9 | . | CASSPTRAGSTDTQYF | TGTGCCAGCAGCCCTACGAGGGCGGGGAGCACAGATACGCAGTATTTT
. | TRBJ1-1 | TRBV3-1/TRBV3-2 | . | CASSPPLGTEAFF | TGTGCCAGCAGCCCCCCCCTAGGGACTGAAGCTTTCTTT
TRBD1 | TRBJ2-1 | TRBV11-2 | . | CASSPRQGTYNEQFF | TGTGCCAGCAGCCCACGACAGGGTACCTACAATGAGCAGTTCTTC
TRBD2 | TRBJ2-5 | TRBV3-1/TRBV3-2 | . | CASSLNGLAGGPVETQYF | TGTGCCAGCAGCCTGAACGGATTAGCGGGGGGGCCCGTGGAGACCCAGTACTTC
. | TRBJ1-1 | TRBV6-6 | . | CASSSPEQGTEAFF | TGTGCCAGCAGTTCCCCGGAACAGGGCACTGAAGCTTTCTTT
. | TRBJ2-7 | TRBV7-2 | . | CASSLASRLQEQYF | TGTGCCAGCAGCTTAGCTTCCCGGCTCCAGGAGCAGTACTTC
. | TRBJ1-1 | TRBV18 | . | CASSPFGRGRMNTEAFF | TGTGCCAGCTCACCATTTGGTAGGGGGAGGATGAACACTGAAGCTTTCTTT
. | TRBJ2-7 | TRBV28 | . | CATKTGAYEQYF | TGTGCCACCAAGACAGGAGCCTACGAGCAGTACTTC
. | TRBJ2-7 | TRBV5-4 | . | CASSADLRDSRNEQYF | TGTGCCAGCAGCGCTGACCTTCGGGACTCGAGGAACGAGCAGTACTTC
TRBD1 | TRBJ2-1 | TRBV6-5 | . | CASTLDRVSYNEQFF | TGTGCCAGCACCCTAGACAGGGTCTCCTACAATGAGCAGTTCTTC
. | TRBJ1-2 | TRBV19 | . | CASSISTNYGYTF | TGTGCCAGTAGTATCTCTACGAACTATGGCTACACCTTC